This section outlines one T cell receptor (beta chain) sequence together with its context. Antigen specificity is unknown. PCR primers comprised 60 Vbeta and 13 Jbeta primers. Sequencing used immunoSEQ multiplex PCR; TCRdb keeps in-frame clones, though not all of them. Of over 150,000 clones in the sample, 75% to 80% were seen once. This CDR3 comprises 18 residues. Per the germline V gene, CDR1 is SGHRS and CDR2 is YFSETQ. With 0 bases clipped from V and 3 bases from J, the junction kept 7 bases outside the gene matches. The data are from a study of cytomegalovirus exposure and HLA in healthy donors. Study-wide points: Using the classifier, cytomegalovirus status was reportedly diagnosed with high specificity and sensitivity.

The sequence derives from a woman in her 40s in good health and CMV-seropositive. The sample was PBMCs. The chain links TRBV5-1 to TRBJ2-1; 12 bases are a match to TRBD2. CDR3 protein: CASSLVPSGGESYNEQFF. CDR3 in DNA: TGCGCCAGCAGCTTGGTTCCTAGCGGGGGGGAGAGCTACAATGAGCAGTTCTTC.